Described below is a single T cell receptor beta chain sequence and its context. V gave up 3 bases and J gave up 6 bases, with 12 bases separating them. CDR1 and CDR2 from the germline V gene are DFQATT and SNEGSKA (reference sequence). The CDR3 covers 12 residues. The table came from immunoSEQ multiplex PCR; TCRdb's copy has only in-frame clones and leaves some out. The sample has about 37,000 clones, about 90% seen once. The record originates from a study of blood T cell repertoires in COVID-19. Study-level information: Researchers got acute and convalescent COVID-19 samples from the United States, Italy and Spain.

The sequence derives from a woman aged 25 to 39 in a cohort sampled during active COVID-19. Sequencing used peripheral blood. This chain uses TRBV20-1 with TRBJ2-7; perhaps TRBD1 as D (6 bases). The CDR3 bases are TGCAGTGCTAGTACAGGGCTGGTCGAGCAGTACTTC. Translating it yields CSASTGLVEQYF.